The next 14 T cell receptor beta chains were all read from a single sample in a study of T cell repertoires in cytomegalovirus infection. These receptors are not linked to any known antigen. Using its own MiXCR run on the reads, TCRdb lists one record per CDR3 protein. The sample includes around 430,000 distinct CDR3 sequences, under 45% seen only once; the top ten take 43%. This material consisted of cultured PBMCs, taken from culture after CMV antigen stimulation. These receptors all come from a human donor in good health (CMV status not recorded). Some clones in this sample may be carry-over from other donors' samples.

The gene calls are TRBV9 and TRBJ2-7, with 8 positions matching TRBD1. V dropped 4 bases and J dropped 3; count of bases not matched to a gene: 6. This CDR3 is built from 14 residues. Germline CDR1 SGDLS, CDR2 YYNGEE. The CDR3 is CASSHGQGNYEQYF. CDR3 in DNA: TGTGCCAGCAGCCACGGACAGGGTAACTACGAGCAGTACTTC.

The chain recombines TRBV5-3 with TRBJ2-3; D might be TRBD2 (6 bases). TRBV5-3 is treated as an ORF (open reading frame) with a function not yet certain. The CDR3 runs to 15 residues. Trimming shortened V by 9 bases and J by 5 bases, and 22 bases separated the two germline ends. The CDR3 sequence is CATAPASSEGDTQYF. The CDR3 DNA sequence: TGTGCCACCGCGCCCGCATCGTCGGAGGGAGATACGCAGTATTTT.

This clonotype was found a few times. The CDR3 nucleotides read TGTGCCAGTAATACCCCCGGGGGCTACACCTTC. Its protein is CASNTPGGYTF. The chain joins TRBV10-3 to TRBJ1-2; D is unclear. The V and J ends lost 10 bases and 8 bases respectively, with 14 bases between them. The CDR3 covers 11 residues. CDR1 ENHRY and CDR2 SYGVKD come from the germline V gene.

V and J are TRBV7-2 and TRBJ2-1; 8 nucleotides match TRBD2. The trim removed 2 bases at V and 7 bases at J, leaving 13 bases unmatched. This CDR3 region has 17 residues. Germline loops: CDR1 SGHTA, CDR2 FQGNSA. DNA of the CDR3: TGTGCCAGCAGCTTAAATCGGGAGGGTACACTTCGGAATGAGCAGTTCTTC. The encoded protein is CASSLNREGTLRNEQFF.

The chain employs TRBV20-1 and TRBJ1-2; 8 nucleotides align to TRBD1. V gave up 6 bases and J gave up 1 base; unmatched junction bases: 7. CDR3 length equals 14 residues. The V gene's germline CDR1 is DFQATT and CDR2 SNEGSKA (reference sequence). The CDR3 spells CSAPPQGGNYGYTF. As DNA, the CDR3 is TGCAGTGCCCCTCCACAGGGGGGTAACTATGGCTACACCTTC.

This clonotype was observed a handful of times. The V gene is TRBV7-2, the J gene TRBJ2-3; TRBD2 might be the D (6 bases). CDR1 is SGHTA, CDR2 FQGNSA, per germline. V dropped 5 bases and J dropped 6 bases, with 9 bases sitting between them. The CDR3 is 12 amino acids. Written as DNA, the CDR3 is TGTGCCAGCAGCGGGGGGTCGGATACGCAGTATTTT. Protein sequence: CASSGGSDTQYF.

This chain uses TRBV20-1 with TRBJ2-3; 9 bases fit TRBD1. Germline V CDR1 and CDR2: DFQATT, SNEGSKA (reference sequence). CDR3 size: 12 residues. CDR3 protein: CGGQGSGDTQYF. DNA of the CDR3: TGCGGCGGACAGGGGTCGGGAGATACGCAGTATTTT.

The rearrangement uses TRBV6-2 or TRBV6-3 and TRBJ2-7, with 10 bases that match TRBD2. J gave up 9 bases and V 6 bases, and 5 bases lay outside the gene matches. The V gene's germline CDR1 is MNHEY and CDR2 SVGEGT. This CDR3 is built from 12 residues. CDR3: CASSSGLAVQYF. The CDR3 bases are TGTGCCAGCAGCTCAGGACTAGCGGTGCAGTACTTC.

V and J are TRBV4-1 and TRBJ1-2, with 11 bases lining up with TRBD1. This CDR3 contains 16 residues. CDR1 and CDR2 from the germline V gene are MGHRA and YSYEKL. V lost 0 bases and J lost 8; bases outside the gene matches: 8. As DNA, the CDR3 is TGCGCCAGCAGCCAAGAAGTAGGACAGGGGGCGACAGGCTACACCTTC. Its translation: CASSQEVGQGATGYTF.

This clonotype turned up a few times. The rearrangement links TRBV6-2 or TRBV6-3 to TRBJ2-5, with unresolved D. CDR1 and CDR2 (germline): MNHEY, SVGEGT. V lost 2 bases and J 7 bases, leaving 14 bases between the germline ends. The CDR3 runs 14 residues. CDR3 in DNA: TGTGCCAGCAGTTACCCGCCTGCCCGCGGGACCCAGTACTTC. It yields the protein CASSYPPARGTQYF.

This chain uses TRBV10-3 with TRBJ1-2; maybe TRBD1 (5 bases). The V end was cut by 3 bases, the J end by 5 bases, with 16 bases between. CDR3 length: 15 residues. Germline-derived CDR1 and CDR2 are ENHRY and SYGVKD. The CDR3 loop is CAISDQGSGIYGYTF. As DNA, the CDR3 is TGTGCCATCAGTGACCAGGGTTCCGGGATTTATGGCTACACCTTC.

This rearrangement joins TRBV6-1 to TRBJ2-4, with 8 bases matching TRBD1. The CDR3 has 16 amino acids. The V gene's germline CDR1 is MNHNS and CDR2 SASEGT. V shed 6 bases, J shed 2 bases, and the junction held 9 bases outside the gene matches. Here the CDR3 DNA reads TGTGCCAGCAGAGGACAGGGAGGTCATCCCAAAAACATTCAGTACTTC. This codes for CASRGQGGHPKNIQYF.

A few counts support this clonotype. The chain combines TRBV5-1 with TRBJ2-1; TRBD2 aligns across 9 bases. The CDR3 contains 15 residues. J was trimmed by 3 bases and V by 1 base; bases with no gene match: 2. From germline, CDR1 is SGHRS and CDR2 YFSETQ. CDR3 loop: CASSLKAGGYNEQFF. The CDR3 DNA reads TGCGCCAGCAGCTTGAAAGCGGGAGGCTACAATGAGCAGTTCTTC.

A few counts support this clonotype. The CDR3 region has the DNA TGTGCCAGCAGTTACCGCCCCGCCCCTGGCGATGAGCAGTTCTTC. Translating gives CASSYRPAPGDEQFF. The chain combines TRBV6-2 or TRBV6-3 with TRBJ2-1; D not certain. Germline V gene lookup returns CDR1 MNHEY and CDR2 SVGEGT. V lost 2 bases to trimming and J lost 8 bases, with 16 bases between them. The CDR3 is made up of 15 amino acids.